A selection of T cell receptor beta chains follows, all from one sample in a study of cytomegalovirus exposure and HLA in healthy donors. This table comes from immunoSEQ multiplex PCR, and its TCRdb copy is limited to in-frame clones, with some not included. The sample records 87,000 or so clones, around 60% being singletons. Sequencing was done on a sample of PBMCs. The receptors were gathered from a man aged 60 to 69 in good health and CMV-seronegative. Both conserved end residues are part of each CDR3. A D gene is named only where the DNA matches it firmly. Clone sizes are given selectively: once, few, many, or a class where the clone is expanded.

TRBJ2-5,TRBV5-1,11,.,.,CASSLPGTQYF,TGCGCCAGCAGCCTCCCGGGGACCCAGTACTTC
TRBJ1-4,TRBV6-1,11,.,.,CASGIRGKLFF,TGTGCCAGCGGAATTCGAGGAAAACTGTTTTTT
TRBJ1-4,TRBV19,15,few,TRBD1,CASSMEDRANEKLFF,TGTGCCAGTAGTATGGAGGACAGGGCAAATGAAAAACTGTTTTTT
TRBJ1-1,TRBV5-1,16,.,.,CASDLGTDSANTEAFF,TGCGCCAGCGATCTTGGCACGGATAGCGCAAACACTGAAGCTTTCTTT
TRBJ1-1,TRBV11-3,14,.,.,CASSRTATNTEAFF,TGTGCCAGCAGTCGGACAGCGACGAACACTGAAGCTTTCTTT
TRBJ1-6,TRBV6-1,14,few,.,CASSEGVGSSPLHF,TGTGCCAGCAGTGAAGGGGTAGGGAGTTCACCCCTCCACTTT
TRBJ1-2,TRBV6-4,15,.,.,CASSVQGSGEYGYTF,TGTGCCAGCAGTGTACAGGGTTCCGGGGAGTATGGCTACACCTTC
TRBJ2-3,TRBV5-1,18,.,TRBD1,CASSLGDRAPIGPDTQYF,TGCGCCAGCAGCTTAGGGGACAGGGCGCCGATCGGCCCAGATACGCAGTATTTT
TRBJ1-5,TRBV11-3,17,.,TRBD1,CAKKAISRQGRNQPQHF,TGTGCCAAAAAGGCTATTTCGAGACAGGGACGTAATCAGCCCCAGCATTTT
TRBJ1-2,TRBV28,16,few,TRBD1,CASSLSRGASSYGYTF,TGTGCCAGCAGCCTAAGCAGGGGGGCCTCCTCTTATGGCTACACCTTC
TRBJ1-3,TRBV5-6,13,.,TRBD1,CASSRDSRNTIYF,TGTGCCAGCAGCCGGGACAGCAGAAACACCATATATTTT
TRBJ2-7,TRBV9,16,few,TRBD1,CASSYGQGAITYEQYF,TGTGCCAGCAGCTATGGGCAGGGGGCGATAACCTACGAGCAGTACTTC
TRBJ1-1,TRBV19,15,.,TRBD1,CASSKTGGLNTEAFF,TGTGCCAGTAGTAAGACAGGGGGACTGAACACTGAAGCTTTCTTT
TRBJ2-2,TRBV11-3,15,.,TRBD2,CASSWTSGSSGELFF,TGTGCCAGCAGCTGGACTAGCGGGAGTTCCGGGGAGCTGTTTTTT
TRBJ2-1,TRBV6-1,14,.,TRBD2,CAILSGRKYNEQFF,TGTGCCATCCTTAGCGGGAGAAAGTACAATGAGCAGTTCTTC
TRBJ2-1,TRBV30,14,.,TRBD2,CAWVSGRGYNEQFF,TGTGCCTGGGTTAGCGGGAGGGGGTACAATGAGCAGTTCTTC
TRBJ2-1,TRBV27,17,.,TRBD1,CASSSTGGIVPYNEQFF,TGTGCCAGCAGTTCCACAGGGGGCATAGTCCCCTACAATGAGCAGTTCTTC
TRBJ2-7,TRBV2,13,.,.,CASRVDAYYEQYF,TGTGCCAGCAGAGTAGATGCCTACTACGAGCAGTACTTC
TRBJ1-5,TRBV28,17,.,TRBD1,CASNTMAGTVKGQPQHF,TGTGCCAGCAATACTATGGCCGGGACAGTGAAGGGTCAGCCCCAGCATTTT
TRBJ2-3,TRBV7-3,16,few,TRBD2,CASSPSLAGSADTQYF,TGTGCCAGCAGCCCTTCACTAGCGGGGAGCGCAGATACGCAGTATTTT
TRBJ1-1,TRBV5-1,14,.,TRBD1,CASSYRGPDTEAFF,TGCGCCAGCAGTTACAGGGGGCCGGACACTGAAGCTTTCTTT
TRBJ1-2,TRBV19,13,.,.,CASSTKGFYGYTF,TGTGCCAGTAGTACAAAGGGGTTCTATGGCTACACCTTC
TRBJ2-7,TRBV23-1,17,.,TRBD2,CASSLLAGAPDRYEQYF,TGCGCCAGCAGTCTACTAGCGGGGGCCCCGGATCGCTACGAGCAGTACTTC
TRBJ2-7,TRBV6-5,12,many,TRBD2,CASSREDGEQYF,TGTGCCAGCTCCCGGGAGGATGGCGAGCAGTACTTC
TRBJ1-3,TRBV5-8,14,once,.,CASSLAIQGNTIYF,TGTGCCAGCAGCTTGGCCATTCAAGGAAACACCATATATTTT
TRBJ2-1,TRBV11-2,17,.,TRBD2,CASSLVASGSLRNEQFF,TGTGCCAGCAGCTTAGTTGCTAGCGGGAGCCTTAGGAATGAGCAGTTCTTC
TRBJ1-3,TRBV7-7,15,.,.,CASSLGSGAGNTIYF,TGTGCCAGCAGCTTGGGGTCGGGGGCTGGAAACACCATATATTTT
TRBJ1-1,TRBV10-2,14,.,.,CASSLGTPNTEAFF,TGCGCCAGCAGCCTCGGGACACCTAACACTGAAGCTTTCTTT
TRBJ2-7,TRBV4-1,15,.,TRBD1,CASSQEGTGQREQYF,TGCGCCAGCAGCCAAGAGGGGACAGGGCAACGCGAGCAGTACTTC
TRBJ1-1,TRBV2,14,.,.,CASFPTGMNTEAFF,TGTGCCAGCTTCCCAACAGGGATGAACACTGAAGCTTTCTTT
TRBJ2-5,TRBV2,15,.,.,CASKGERGAGETQYF,TGTGCCAGCAAGGGAGAACGGGGGGCGGGGGAGACCCAGTACTTC
TRBJ2-3,TRBV13,16,.,.,CASSLESGGNTDTQYF,TGTGCCAGCAGCTTAGAGTCTGGCGGGAACACAGATACGCAGTATTTT
TRBJ2-5,TRBV6-1,13,.,.,CASRDSGRETQYF,TGTGCCAGCCGCGACTCAGGGAGGGAGACCCAGTACTTC
TRBJ1-1,TRBV2,15,.,.,CASSEYLGGSTEAFF,TGTGCCAGCAGTGAATATTTAGGAGGAAGCACTGAAGCTTTCTTT
TRBJ2-2,TRBV14,14,.,.,CASSQDAGIGELFF,TGTGCCAGCAGCCAAGATGCAGGGATCGGGGAGCTGTTTTTT
TRBJ2-5,TRBV10-2,14,.,.,CASFNSGQGRTQYF,TGCGCCAGCTTCAACTCCGGGCAGGGGAGGACCCAGTACTTC
TRBJ2-1,TRBV30,12,few,.,CAWSAPYNEQFF,TGTGCCTGGAGTGCTCCGTACAATGAGCAGTTCTTC
TRBJ1-4,TRBV2,16,few,TRBD1,CASSAQGAATNEKLFF,TGTGCCAGCAGTGCACAGGGGGCTGCAACTAATGAAAAACTGTTTTTT
TRBJ1-4,TRBV19,15,.,.,CASSIGRLINEKLFF,TGTGCCAGTAGTATAGGGCGGCTCATTAATGAAAAACTGTTTTTT
TRBJ1-2,TRBV28,14,.,.,CASSPIRQFVSYTF,TGTGCCAGCAGCCCCATTAGACAGTTTGTGAGCTACACCTTC
TRBJ1-5,TRBV6-6,16,.,.,CASSCGYRESNQPQHF,TGTGCCAGCAGTTGCGGATACAGGGAGAGCAATCAGCCCCAGCATTTT
TRBJ2-1,TRBV20-1,10,.,.,CSATDNEQFF,TGCAGTGCTACGGACAATGAGCAGTTCTTC
TRBJ2-5,TRBV11-3,17,once,TRBD2,CASSSKGTSGSGETQYF,TGTGCCAGCAGCTCGAAAGGGACTAGCGGGAGTGGGGAGACCCAGTACTTC
TRBJ1-2,TRBV7-6,15,.,TRBD1,CASSLVAGQGYGYTF,TGTGCCAGCAGCTTAGTTGCGGGACAGGGATATGGCTACACCTTC
TRBJ2-7,TRBV19,15,.,.,CASSIEFLGSYEQYF,TGTGCCAGTAGTATAGAGTTCCTAGGATCCTACGAGCAGTACTTC
TRBJ2-6,TRBV6-1,15,.,.,CASSETGSGANVLTF,TGTGCCAGCAGTGAGACAGGCTCTGGGGCCAACGTCCTGACTTTC
TRBJ1-4,TRBV12-5,13,.,.,CASGLQSNEKLFF,TGTGCTAGTGGTTTACAGAGTAATGAAAAACTGTTTTTT
TRBJ2-7,TRBV6-5,15,.,TRBD2,CASTAVAGGSYEQYF,TGTGCCAGCACCGCGGTAGCGGGGGGGAGCTACGAGCAGTACTTC
TRBJ2-1,TRBV27,14,.,.,CASSSGLPYNEQFF,TGTGCCAGCAGTTCGGGACTTCCCTACAATGAGCAGTTCTTC